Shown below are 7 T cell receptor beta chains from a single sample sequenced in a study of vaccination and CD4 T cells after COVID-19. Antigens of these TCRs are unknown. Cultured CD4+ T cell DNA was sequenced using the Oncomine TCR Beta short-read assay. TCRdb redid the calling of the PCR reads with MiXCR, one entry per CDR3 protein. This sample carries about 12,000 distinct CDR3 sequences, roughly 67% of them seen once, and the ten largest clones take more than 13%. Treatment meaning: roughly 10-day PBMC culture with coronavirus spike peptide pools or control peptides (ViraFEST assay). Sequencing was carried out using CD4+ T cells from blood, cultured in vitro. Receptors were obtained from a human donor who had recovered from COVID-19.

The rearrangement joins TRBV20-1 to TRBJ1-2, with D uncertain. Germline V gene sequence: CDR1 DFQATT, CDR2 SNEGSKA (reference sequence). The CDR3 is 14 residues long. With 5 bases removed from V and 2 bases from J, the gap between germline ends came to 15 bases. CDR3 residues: CSARAQNGNYGYTF. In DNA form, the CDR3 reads TGCAGTGCTCGAGCCCAAAACGGGAACTATGGCTACACCTTC.

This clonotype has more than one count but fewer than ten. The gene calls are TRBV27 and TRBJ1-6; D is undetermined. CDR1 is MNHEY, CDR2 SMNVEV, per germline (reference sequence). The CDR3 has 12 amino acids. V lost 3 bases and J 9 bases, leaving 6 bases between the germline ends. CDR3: CASSFLGSPLHF. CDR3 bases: TGTGCCAGCAGTTTTTTGGGTTCACCCCTCCACTTT.

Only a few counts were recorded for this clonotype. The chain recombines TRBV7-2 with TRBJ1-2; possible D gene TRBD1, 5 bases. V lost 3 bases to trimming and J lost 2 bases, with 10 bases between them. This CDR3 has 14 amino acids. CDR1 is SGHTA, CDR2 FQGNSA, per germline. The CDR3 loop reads CASSLGPTNYGYTF. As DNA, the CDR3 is TGTGCCAGCAGCTTGGGACCCACCAACTATGGCTACACCTTC.

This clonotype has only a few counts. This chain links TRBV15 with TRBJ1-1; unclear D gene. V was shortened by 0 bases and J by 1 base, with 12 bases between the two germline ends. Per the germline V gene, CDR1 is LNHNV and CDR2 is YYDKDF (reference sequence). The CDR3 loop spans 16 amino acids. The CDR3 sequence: CATSRDYGDSNTEAFF. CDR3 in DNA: TGTGCCACCAGCAGAGATTACGGGGATTCGAACACTGAAGCTTTCTTT.

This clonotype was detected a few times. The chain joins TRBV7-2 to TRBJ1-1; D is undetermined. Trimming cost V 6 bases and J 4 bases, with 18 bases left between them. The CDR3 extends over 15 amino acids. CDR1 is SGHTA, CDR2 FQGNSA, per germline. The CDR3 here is CASSQEAGRRTEAFF. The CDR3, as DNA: TGTGCCAGCAGTCAAGAGGCGGGGAGGCGCACTGAAGCTTTCTTT.

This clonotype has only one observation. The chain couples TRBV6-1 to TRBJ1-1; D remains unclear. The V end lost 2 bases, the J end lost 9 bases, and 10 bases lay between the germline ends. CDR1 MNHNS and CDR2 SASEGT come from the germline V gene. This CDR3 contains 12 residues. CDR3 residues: CASSEIGIKAFF. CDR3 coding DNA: TGTGCCAGCAGTGAAATAGGGATAAAAGCTTTCTTT.

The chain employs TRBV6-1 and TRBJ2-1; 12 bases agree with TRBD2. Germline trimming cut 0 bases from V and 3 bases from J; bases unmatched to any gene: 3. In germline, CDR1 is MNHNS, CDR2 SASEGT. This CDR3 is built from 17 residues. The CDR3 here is CASSEALAGGFYNEQFF. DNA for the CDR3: TGTGCCAGCAGTGAAGCCCTAGCGGGGGGGTTCTACAATGAGCAGTTCTTC.